This note documents a single T cell receptor beta chain sequence. V shed 4 bases, J shed 6 bases, and the junction held 7 bases outside the gene matches. Germline-derived CDR1 and CDR2 are SGHNT and YYREEE (reference sequence). CDR3 size: 14 residues. The source of the sample is a study of blood T cell repertoires in COVID-19. Overall study: The United States, Italy and Spain were the sources of the acute and convalescent COVID-19 samples. The analysed material was cDNA or gDNA that came from T cells, B-cell-depleted T cells, or PBMCs.

In the original workflow: Amplification of reference gene primers was used by the study to estimate nucleated cell counts. Clones were read by immunoSEQ multiplex PCR, and TCRdb kept only the in-frame ones, dropping some. The V and J calls and clone size were taken over from that table, and D and trimming were inferred from the DNA. The sample records over 100,000 clones, more than 75% being singletons. The specimen sequenced was peripheral blood. The clonotype originates from a human donor in a cohort sampled during active COVID-19. V usage is TRBV5-4 and J usage is TRBJ2-7, with 10 bases lining up with TRBD1. DNA for the CDR3: TGTGCCAGCAGCCCGGGACAGGGGCGTTCCGAGCAGTACTTC. This gives the protein CASSPGQGRSEQYF.